This TCR beta chain was identified during a study of regulatory T cells in long-lasting Graves disease. Looking at the study overall: Graves' patients (newly diagnosed) had been on antithyroid drugs under 3 months.

Regarding time point: newly diagnosed GD, antithyroid drugs for less than 3 months. PBMCs were the source of the RNA used for TCR sequencing. This clonotype appeared many times. Its target is unknown. The CDR3 is 15 residues long. V lost 3 bases and J 2 bases, leaving 13 bases between the germline ends. Findings of the study overall: Persistent cases of Graves' showed reduced TCR diversity relative to newly diagnosed patients.

The authors built TCR beta libraries using iRepertoire HTBI primers and Arm-PCR of CDR3 regions. TCRdb re-derived calls from the multiplex PCR reads in MiXCR, one entry per CDR3 protein. The sample contains about 620,000 distinct CDR3 sequences, around 17% of which appear only once. These data were also reused for a study on T cells in Graves' hyperthyroidism and ophthalmopathy. That publication notes: Hyperthyroidism had been newly diagnosed in patients aged 18 to 65, and its duration was under 2 months.

This receptor was obtained from a woman in her twenties or thirties with Graves disease. The input for sequencing was peripheral blood mononuclear cells (PBMCs), taken at new diagnosis, from a patient treated with antithyroid drugs. The genes are TRBV12-3 or TRBV12-4 and TRBJ1-2, with D uncertain. The CDR3 loop is CASSFGVTTNYGYTF. The CDR3 region has the DNA TGTGCCAGCAGTTTTGGAGTTACGACCAACTATGGCTACACCTTC.